The 15 T cell receptor beta chains reported below all come from one sample, sequenced in a study of cytomegalovirus exposure and HLA in healthy donors. PCR involved 60 Vbeta and 13 Jbeta primers. TCRdb's copy holds only in-frame clones and misses some; the assay was immunoSEQ multiplex PCR. The sample lists some 30,000 clones; about 79% were seen once. The material sequenced was PBMCs. These receptor sequences come from a woman between 18 and 29 years old in good health and CMV-seronegative.

J is TRBJ2-7 and V is TRBV7-2; possible D gene TRBD1, 6 bases. V was cut by 3 bases and J by 4 bases, with 10 bases left in between. This CDR3 has 13 amino acids. CDR1 and CDR2 from the germline V gene are SGHTA and FQGNSA. The CDR3 loop reads CASSFLTGYEQYF. CDR3 coding DNA: TGTGCCAGCAGCTTCCTCACAGGGTACGAGCAGTACTTC.

J is TRBJ1-5 and V is TRBV5-6; 7 bases match TRBD1. Germline V lookup: CDR1 SGHDT, CDR2 YYEEEE. V shed 0 bases and J 6 bases; nucleotides not matched to a gene: 3. The CDR3 is made up of 14 amino acids. CDR3 in DNA: TGTGCCAGCAGCTTGGGACAGGGCATTCAGCCCCAGCATTTT. Protein: CASSLGQGIQPQHF.

V usage is TRBV6-6 and J usage is TRBJ2-7; TRBD2 agrees at 9 bases. Germline V gene lookup returns CDR1 MNHNY and CDR2 SVGAGI (reference sequence). Trimming cost V 8 bases and J 7 bases; bases outside gene matches: 9. The CDR3 has 13 amino acids. CDR3 in DNA: TGTGCCAGCGCAGGCCTAGCGGGATGGGAGCAGTACTTC. It yields the protein CASAGLAGWEQYF.

V gene TRBV19 combines with J gene TRBJ2-2; 10 bases align to TRBD1. The CDR3 runs to 16 residues. After removal of 6 bases from V and 4 bases from J, the junction contained 8 bases not matched to a gene. Per the germline V gene, CDR1 is LNHDA and CDR2 is SQIVND (reference sequence). The CDR3 here is CASRGRDRGVTGELFF. CDR3 coding DNA: TGTGCCAGTAGGGGCCGGGACAGGGGAGTCACCGGGGAGCTGTTTTTT.

The chain uses TRBV7-2 and TRBJ2-1, with 12 bases that match TRBD2. The V and J ends lost 0 bases and 7 bases, in that order; junction bases with no gene match: 16. Germline V gene data show CDR1 as SGHTA and CDR2 as FQGNSA. The CDR3 covers 20 residues. CDR3 sequence: CASSLARTGGTSGPRNEQFF. The CDR3 region has the DNA TGTGCCAGCAGCTTAGCGAGGACAGGGGGGACTAGCGGGCCTCGTAATGAGCAGTTCTTC. Together with reference TRBV7-2 and TRBJ2-1, the CDR3 gives the full variable domain: GAGVSQSPSNKVTEKGKDVELRCDPISGHTALYWYRQSLGQGLEFLIYFQGNSAPDKSGLPSDRFSAERTGGSVSTLTIQRTQQEDSAVYLCASSLARTGGTSGPRNEQFFGPGTRLTVL.

The chain carries TRBV4-3 and TRBJ2-7; D unresolved. V was shortened by 2 bases and J by 4 bases, with 9 bases between the two germline ends. The CDR3 spans 13 residues. Germline values: CDR1 LGHNA, CDR2 YSLEER. This CDR3 reads CASSQYPGYEQYF. The CDR3 nucleotides are TGCGCCAGCAGCCAATATCCGGGTTACGAGCAGTACTTC.

The chain recombines TRBV30 with TRBJ2-7; a possible D gene is TRBD1 (6 bases). Trimming shortened V by 2 bases and J by 0 bases, and 14 bases separated the two germline ends. The CDR3 has 15 residues. The germline CDR1 and CDR2 sequences are GTSNPN and SVGIG (reference sequence). CDR3 residues: CAWSKLMDSSYEQYF. The CDR3 DNA reads TGTGCCTGGAGTAAATTGATGGACAGCTCCTACGAGCAGTACTTC.

This chain joins TRBV5-3 and TRBJ2-1; TRBD2 matches 12 bases. TRBV5-3 is sorted into the ORF group, with uncertain function. The CDR3 length is 17 residues. V was pared by 5 bases and J by 10 bases, with 16 bases of the junction left unmatched. The CDR3 is CARSEWASGGANREQFF. CDR3 coding DNA: TGTGCCAGAAGTGAGTGGGCTAGCGGGGGGGCCAACCGGGAGCAGTTCTTC.

The chain carries TRBV27 and TRBJ2-5; the match to TRBD1 covers 9 bases. Looked up from germline, CDR1 is MNHEY and CDR2 is SMNVEV (reference sequence). V dropped 5 bases and J dropped 4; count of bases not matched to a gene: 8. The CDR3 has 15 residues. The CDR3, as DNA: TGTGCCAGCAGTCTCTGGACAGGGGACGGAGAGACCCAGTACTTC. Translated, it gives CASSLWTGDGETQYF.

J is TRBJ2-7 and V is TRBV7-2; 7 bases are shared with TRBD1. Unmatched junction bases numbered 6, after V lost 4 bases and J lost 0 bases. The CDR3 loop spans 15 amino acids. The germline V gene encodes CDR1 SGHTA and CDR2 FQGNSA. CDR3 region: CASSSDRLGSYEQYF. The CDR3, as DNA: TGTGCCAGCAGCTCGGACAGGTTAGGCTCCTACGAGCAGTACTTC.

The chain recombines TRBV13 with TRBJ1-4; D may be TRBD1 (6 bases). V was cut by 0 bases and J by 10 bases, with 9 bases left in between. This CDR3 comprises 13 residues. Germline V gives CDR1 PRHDT, CDR2 FYEKMQ (reference sequence). In DNA, the CDR3 is TGTGCCAGCAGCTTAGGCGGCAGGGGAAAACTGTTTTTT. It encodes CASSLGGRGKLFF.

The V and J genes are TRBV27 and TRBJ1-1; TRBD1 matches at 9 bases. The trim removed 6 bases at V and 6 bases at J, leaving 8 bases unmatched. CDR3 length equals 14 residues. Germline assignment: CDR1 MNHEY and CDR2 SMNVEV (reference sequence). In DNA form, the CDR3 reads TGTGCCAGCAGAAAAAGGGACAGGGTTTCTGAAGCTTTCTTT. This codes for CASRKRDRVSEAFF.

The chain joins TRBV9 to TRBJ2-1, with 9 bases identical to TRBD1. The CDR3 loop spans 15 amino acids. Trimming removed 2 bases from V and 6 bases from J; junction bases left unmatched: 6. Germline lookup yields CDR1 SGDLS and CDR2 YYNGEE. The CDR3 sequence: CASSVGGQGSNEQFF. The CDR3 DNA sequence: TGTGCCAGCAGCGTTGGAGGACAGGGGAGCAATGAGCAGTTCTTC.

This rearrangement joins TRBV11-1 to TRBJ2-1; 11 nucleotides agree with TRBD2. CDR1 is SGHAT and CDR2 is FQDESV in the germline V gene (reference sequence). The CDR3 runs 15 residues. Trimming cost V 5 bases and J 7 bases; bases outside gene matches: 7. The CDR3 sequence: CASSPRLAGGNEQFF. In DNA form, the CDR3 reads TGTGCCAGCAGCCCCCGCTTAGCGGGAGGGAATGAGCAGTTCTTC.

This rearrangement joins TRBV25-1 to TRBJ1-5; a weak D match, TRBD1 (6 bases). V was pared by 3 bases and J by 2 bases, with 17 bases between. The CDR3 covers 17 residues. Germline V gene data show CDR1 as MGHDK and CDR2 as SYGVNS. This CDR3 reads CASSEGHRGGGNQPQHF. The DNA of the CDR3 is TGTGCCAGCAGTGAGGGACACCGAGGCGGAGGCAATCAGCCCCAGCATTTT. Full variable domain (remainder filled in from reference TRBV25-1 and TRBJ1-5): EADIYQTPRYLVIGTGKKITLECSQTMGHDKMYWYQQDPGMELHLIHYSYGVNSTEKGDLSSESTVSRIRTEHFPLTLESARPSHTSQYLCASSEGHRGGGNQPQHFGDGTRLSIL.